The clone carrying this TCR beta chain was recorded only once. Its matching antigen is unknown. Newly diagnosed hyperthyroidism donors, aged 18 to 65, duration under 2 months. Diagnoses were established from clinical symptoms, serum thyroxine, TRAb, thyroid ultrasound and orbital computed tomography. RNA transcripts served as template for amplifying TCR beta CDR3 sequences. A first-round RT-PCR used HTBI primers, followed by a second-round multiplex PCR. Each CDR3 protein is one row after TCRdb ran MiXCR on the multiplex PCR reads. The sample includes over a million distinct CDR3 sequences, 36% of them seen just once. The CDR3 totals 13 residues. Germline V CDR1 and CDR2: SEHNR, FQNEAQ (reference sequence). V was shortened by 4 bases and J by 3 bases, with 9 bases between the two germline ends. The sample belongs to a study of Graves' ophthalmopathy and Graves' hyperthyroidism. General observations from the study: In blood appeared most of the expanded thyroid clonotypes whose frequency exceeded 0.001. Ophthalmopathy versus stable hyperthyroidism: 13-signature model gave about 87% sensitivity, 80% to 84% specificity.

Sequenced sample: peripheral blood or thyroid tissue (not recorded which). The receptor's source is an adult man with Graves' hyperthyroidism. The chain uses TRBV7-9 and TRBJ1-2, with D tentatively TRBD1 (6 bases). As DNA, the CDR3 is TGTGCCAGCAGCTGGACAGCCTACTATGGCTACACCTTC. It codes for CASSWTAYYGYTF.